These 32 T cell receptor beta chains were sequenced from one sample in a study of T-cell reconstitution after alpha-beta-depleted transplantation in children. Unique molecular identifiers featured in how the TCRbeta library was prepared. TCRdb ran MiXCR on the PCR reads and lists one entry per CDR3 protein. The sample consists of 700,000 to 850,000 distinct CDR3 sequences, less than 20% of them appearing once. Source: PBMCs, mostly from graft donor cells, taken 360 days after TCRalphabeta/CD19-depleted stem cell transplant. These receptors originate from a male patient younger than 18 who had a stem cell transplant for acute lymphoblastic leukemia, so the T cells may come from the graft donor.

This clonotype was recorded at least ten times. This chain uses TRBV27 with TRBJ2-5; D not certain. Per the germline V gene, CDR1 is MNHEY and CDR2 is SMNVEV (reference sequence). This CDR3 comprises 13 residues. V shed 4 bases and J shed 2 bases, with 8 bases lying between them. The CDR3 DNA reads TGTGCCAGCAGTTACGCTTTACAAGAGACCCAGTACTTC. It codes for CASSYALQETQYF.

This clonotype showed up many times. The V and J genes are TRBV5-1 and TRBJ2-3, with D unclear. Germline V gene sequence: CDR1 SGHRS, CDR2 YFSETQ. Deletions cut 8 bases from V and 2 bases from J, with 18 bases between. The CDR3 spans 15 residues. The CDR3 reads CASLALTGHTDTQYF. The CDR3 region has the DNA TGCGCCAGTTTAGCCTTGACGGGCCACACAGATACGCAGTATTTT.

The sample holds many counts of this clonotype. Mismatch with germline at one junction end may stem from a read error. V usage is TRBV5-1 and J usage is TRBJ2-6; D may correspond to TRBD1 or TRBD2 (5 bases each). Germline lookup yields CDR1 SGHRS and CDR2 YFSETQ. This CDR3 region has 14 residues. The CDR3 DNA follows: TGTGCCAGCAGCTTGGGACCTGGGGCCAACGTCCTGACTTTC. Translated, it gives CASSLGPGANVLTF.

V usage is TRBV5-1 and J usage is TRBJ1-6; D unclear. Deletions cut 4 bases from V and 8 bases from J, with 22 bases between. The germline V gene has CDR1 SGHRS and CDR2 YFSETQ. The CDR3 length is 17 residues. The chain's CDR3 is CASSEARAGRVDSPLHF. CDR3 coding DNA: TGCGCCAGCAGCGAAGCAAGGGCCGGCAGAGTGGATTCACCCCTCCACTTT.

This clonotype occurred many times. The V and J genes are TRBV21-1 and TRBJ2-4; TRBD1, the table's D call, lacks a check against the DNA. TRBV21-1 is a pseudogene segment. The CDR3 loop spans 17 amino acids. The CDR3 is CASSAQHRGLAKNIQYF. The CDR3 DNA reads as TGTGCCAGCAGCGCTCAACACCGGGGACTAGCCAAAAACATTCAGTACTTC.

This clonotype was counted only a few times. The J gene is TRBJ1-5, the V gene TRBV12-3 or TRBV12-4; 9 bases agree with TRBD1. The CDR3 is 14 residues long. The trim removed 4 bases at V and 4 bases at J, leaving 2 bases unmatched. The CDR3 loop is CASSYGQGNQPQHF. As DNA, the CDR3 is TGTGCCAGCAGTTACGGACAGGGGAATCAGCCCCAGCATTTT.

The chain employs TRBV20-1 and TRBJ2-1; 8 nucleotides align to TRBD2. Germline V lookup: CDR1 DFQATT, CDR2 SNEGSKA (reference sequence). There are 12 residues in the CDR3. V dropped 1 base and J dropped 15; count of bases not matched to a gene: 8. CDR3 protein: CSARGLAGTRFF. DNA of the CDR3: TGCAGTGCTAGAGGGCTAGCGGGTACAAGGTTCTTC.

This clonotype was recorded a few times. The rearrangement links TRBV7-2 to TRBJ2-3; TRBD1 agrees at 12 bases. CDR1 is SGHTA and CDR2 is FQGNSA in the germline V gene. J gave up 5 bases and V 1 base, and 7 bases lay outside the gene matches. The CDR3 covers 17 residues. CDR3 sequence (DNA): TGTGCCAGCAGCTTAGTGGGACAGGGGGCGCGGGTAGATACGCAGTATTTT. Protein product: CASSLVGQGARVDTQYF. The variable domain in full, with the rest retrieved from reference TRBV7-2 and TRBJ2-3, is GAGVSQSPSNKVTEKGKDVELRCDPISGHTALYWYRQSLGQGLEFLIYFQGNSAPDKSGLPSDRFSAERTGGSVSTLTIQRTQQEDSAVYLCASSLVGQGARVDTQYFGPGTRLTVL.

This clonotype has at least ten counts. This sequence joins TRBV20-1 and TRBJ2-1, with 8 bases fitting TRBD2. The CDR3 has 14 residues. V dropped 4 bases and J dropped 8; count of bases not matched to a gene: 10. Per germline, CDR1 DFQATT and CDR2 SNEGSKA (reference sequence). CDR3 in amino acids: CSATRSGRRDEQFF. The CDR3 bases are TGCAGTGCTACCCGCAGCGGGAGAAGGGATGAGCAGTTCTTC.

This clonotype was observed many times. This rearrangement joins TRBV5-1 to TRBJ2-1, with TRBD2 as a possible D gene (5 bases). Germline V gene lookup returns CDR1 SGHRS and CDR2 YFSETQ. This CDR3 spans 12 amino acids. Trimming shortened V by 4 bases and J by 9 bases, and 11 bases separated the two germline ends. The CDR3 here is CASSLDSPEQFF. In DNA form, the CDR3 reads TGCGCCAGCAGCCTGGACTCCCCTGAGCAGTTCTTC.

The table lists this clonotype with a few counts. The rearrangement uses TRBV7-2 and TRBJ2-7; 7 nucleotides agree with TRBD1. The CDR3 sequence is 14 residues long. CDR1 and CDR2 (germline): SGHTA, FQGNSA. J was trimmed by 8 bases and V by 1 base; bases with no gene match: 8. In DNA, the CDR3 is TGTGCCAGCAGCTTAGAAGACAGGGTTGGGAAGCAGTACTTC. Translation: CASSLEDRVGKQYF.

This clonotype was seen only a few times. J is TRBJ1-2 and V is TRBV5-1; perhaps TRBD1 as D (5 bases). The CDR3 consists of 14 residues. V shed 4 bases and J shed 0 bases, with 10 bases lying between them. Per the germline V gene, CDR1 is SGHRS and CDR2 is YFSETQ. The CDR3 nucleotides are TGCGCCAGCAGCCAGCAGGGACCTAACTATGGCTACACCTTC. Translated, it gives CASSQQGPNYGYTF.

The CDR3 region is CSAPGDRGGNEQFF. The CDR3 nucleotides read TGCAGCGCCCCCGGGGACAGGGGCGGGAATGAGCAGTTCTTC. J is TRBJ2-1 and V is TRBV29-1; 10 bases match TRBD1. The J segment lost 7 bases and the V segment lost 7 bases, leaving 10 bases of the junction unmatched. CDR1 and CDR2 from the germline V gene are SQVTM and ANQGSEA. The CDR3 spans 14 residues.

V and J are TRBV5-1 and TRBJ2-7, with a tentative D call TRBD1 (5 bases). The CDR3 spans 14 residues. The V gene lost 4 bases and the J gene lost 0 bases, with 11 bases spanning the gap. Germline V gives CDR1 SGHRS, CDR2 YFSETQ. CDR3 protein: CASSALGPSYEQYF. The CDR3 DNA sequence: TGCGCCAGCAGCGCTTTGGGGCCCTCCTACGAGCAGTACTTC.

The chain employs TRBV18 and TRBJ2-7, with D possibly TRBD2 on 6 matching bases. Trimming stripped 3 bases from V and 1 base from J, with 25 bases between. The CDR3 length is 19 residues. The germline CDR1 and CDR2 sequences are KGHSH and LQKENI. The CDR3 loop reads CASSPNPGGGTTWSYEQYF. DNA for the CDR3: TGTGCCAGCTCACCGAATCCCGGGGGAGGAACTACATGGTCCTACGAGCAGTACTTC.

This clonotype was recorded a few times. The gene calls are TRBV27 and TRBJ2-7; 11 bases agree with TRBD2. The ends lost 5 bases at V and 6 bases at J; junction bases unmatched: 9. Germline V gene data show CDR1 as MNHEY and CDR2 as SMNVEV (reference sequence). The CDR3 runs 15 residues. For the CDR3, the DNA is TGTGCCAGCAGTCGAGATGTAGCGGGAGGGCCCGAGCAGTACTTC. Protein product: CASSRDVAGGPEQYF.

This clonotype was seen only once. The chain uses TRBV5-1 and TRBJ1-4; weak D call: TRBD1 (5 bases). Trimming left V 4 bases short and J 2 bases short, with 12 bases between. The CDR3 spans 15 residues. CDR1 SGHRS and CDR2 YFSETQ come from the germline V gene. CDR3 in amino acids: CASSPDSVTNEKLFF. CDR3 DNA sequence: TGCGCCAGCAGCCCCGACAGTGTTACTAATGAAAAACTGTTTTTT. Complete variable domain (other parts from reference TRBV5-1 and TRBJ1-4): KAGVTQTPRYLIKTRGQQVTLSCSPISGHRSVSWYQQTPGQGLQFLFEYFSETQRNKGNFPGRFSGRQFSNSRSEMNVSTLELGDSALYLCASSPDSVTNEKLFFGSGTQLSVL.

The V call is TRBV5-1, the J call TRBJ2-7; 8 bases line up with TRBD1. The CDR3 is made up of 15 amino acids. J gave up 4 bases and V 4 bases, and 10 bases lay outside the gene matches. CDR1 SGHRS and CDR2 YFSETQ come from the germline V gene. CDR3 protein: CASSPGTGGWYEQYF. The CDR3 nucleotides read TGCGCCAGCAGCCCCGGGACAGGTGGTTGGTACGAGCAGTACTTC.

A few counts support this clonotype. The chain carries TRBV24-1 and TRBJ2-3, with D perhaps TRBD2 (6 bases). The germline CDR1 and CDR2 sequences are KGHDR and SFDVKD. V lost 3 bases and J lost 2, with 14 bases in between. This CDR3 has 16 amino acids. DNA for the CDR3: TGTGCCACCAGTGATGGGGACTGGCTAATCACAGATACGCAGTATTTT. Translation gives CATSDGDWLITDTQYF.

This rearrangement joins TRBV5-8 to TRBJ2-2; D possibly corresponds to TRBD2 (7 bases). CDR3 length: 15 residues. Trimming cost V 1 base and J 7 bases, with 14 bases left between them. Germline V gene sequence: CDR1 SGHTS, CDR2 YDEGEE. The CDR3 protein is CASSLRGGYDGELFF. In DNA form, the CDR3 reads TGTGCCAGCAGCTTGAGGGGGGGGTACGACGGGGAGCTGTTTTTT.

This clonotype was seen repeatedly, ten times or more. The V gene is TRBV5-1, the J gene TRBJ2-5; 7 positions agree with TRBD2. V gave up 3 bases and J gave up 1 base; unmatched junction bases: 3. CDR3 size: 14 residues. Per germline, CDR1 SGHRS and CDR2 YFSETQ. DNA for the CDR3: TGCGCCAGCAGCTACACTAGCGCCCAAGAGACCCAGTACTTC. This sequence encodes CASSYTSAQETQYF.

The chain has TRBV6-5 and TRBJ2-2, with 10 bases aligning to TRBD1. Germline CDR1 is MNHEY and CDR2 is SVGAGI. V dropped 2 bases and J dropped 3; count of bases not matched to a gene: 3. The CDR3 runs 16 residues. CDR3 in amino acids: CASSYATGGDTGELFF. CDR3 DNA: TGTGCCAGCAGTTACGCGACAGGGGGCGACACCGGGGAGCTGTTTTTT.

This clonotype was picked up a small number of times. The gene calls are TRBV10-1 and TRBJ2-7, with 8 bases identical to TRBD1. The V and J ends lost 0 bases and 4 bases, in that order; junction bases with no gene match: 8. CDR3 length: 16 amino acids. Germline V CDR1 and CDR2: WNHNN, SYGVQD (reference sequence). The CDR3 coding sequence is TGCGCCAGCAGTGAGTCGACGGGGCAGGGGGCGTACGAGCAGTACTTC. This codes for CASSESTGQGAYEQYF.

At least ten counts were recorded for this clonotype. The chain is built from TRBV4-1 and TRBJ2-2, with 10 nucleotides matching TRBD2. The CDR3 sequence is 17 residues long. Germline V lookup: CDR1 MGHRA, CDR2 YSYEKL. V trimming: 4 bases; J trimming: 4 bases; junction bases outside the gene matches: 9. The CDR3 sequence is CASSPSALAGATGELFF. CDR3 coding DNA: TGCGCCAGCAGCCCTTCAGCTCTAGCGGGAGCCACCGGGGAGCTGTTTTTT.

This clonotype was seen more than once but under ten times. This chain connects TRBV27 to TRBJ2-1, with a tentative D call TRBD1 (5 bases). Germline V lookup: CDR1 MNHEY, CDR2 SMNVEV (reference sequence). Trimming left V 2 bases short and J 4 bases short, with 15 bases between. This CDR3 has 16 residues. CDR3 bases: TGTGCCAGCAGTTTAAAGGGGCCTGGACCTTACAATGAGCAGTTCTTC. Translation: CASSLKGPGPYNEQFF.

The table lists this clonotype with a few counts. The junction departs from germline at one end; a sequencing error may be responsible. The chain carries TRBV7-3 and TRBJ1-2; 12 nucleotides line up with TRBD1. This CDR3 is built from 16 residues. CDR1 and CDR2 from the germline V gene are SGHTA and FQGTGA. CDR3 in amino acids: CASSITPGQGAGGYTF. In DNA form, the CDR3 reads TGTGCCAGCAGCATAACCCCGGGACAGGGGGCTGGTGGCTACACCTTC.

This clonotype was detected many times. This chain links TRBV12-3 or TRBV12-4 with TRBJ1-2; D unclear. The CDR3 runs 11 residues. V lost 6 bases, J lost 7 bases, and 9 bases lay in between. CDR3 bases: TGTGCCAGCAGCGCTAGTGGTGGCTACACCTTC. This sequence encodes CASSASGGYTF.

This clonotype has only a few counts. The chain is built from TRBV20-1 and TRBJ2-1, with TRBD2 matching over 8 bases. Germline CDR1 and CDR2: DFQATT and SNEGSKA (reference sequence). J was trimmed by 6 bases and V by 3 bases; bases with no gene match: 4. This CDR3 contains 13 residues. CDR3 DNA sequence: TGCAGTGCTAGGGACGGGAGGGCCAATGAGCAGTTCTTC. It yields the protein CSARDGRANEQFF.

This clonotype was observed a handful of times. The rearrangement links TRBV5-5 to TRBJ2-1; a weak D match, TRBD1 (6 bases). The CDR3 is 14 amino acids. CDR1 is SGHKS and CDR2 is YYEKEE in the germline V gene (reference sequence). Trimming pared 4 bases from V and 5 bases from J, leaving 13 bases between. CDR3 protein: CASSRPGTNNEQFF. The CDR3, as DNA: TGTGCCAGCAGCCGTCCCGGGACAAACAATGAGCAGTTCTTC.

The rearrangement joins TRBV2 to TRBJ1-1; D uncertain. The CDR3 spans 15 residues. Per germline, CDR1 SNHLY and CDR2 FYNNEI. V lost 6 bases and J 3 bases, leaving 17 bases between the germline ends. Here the CDR3 reads CASRGLGVWDTEAFF. CDR3 sequence (DNA): TGTGCCAGCAGGGGCCTGGGCGTCTGGGACACTGAAGCTTTCTTT.

In its sample, this clonotype was seen once. Sequence at one end of the junction differs from germline and may be a read error. The V and J genes are TRBV6-5 and TRBJ2-7; 8 bases map to TRBD1. This CDR3 region has 16 residues. In germline, CDR1 is MNHEY, CDR2 SVGAGI. CDR3 sequence: CTSSTGWTGKSYEQYF. The CDR3 nucleotides read TGTACCAGCAGTACTGGGTGGACAGGGAAGTCCTACGAGCAGTACTTC.

This clonotype showed up just a few times. V usage is TRBV12-3 or TRBV12-4 and J usage is TRBJ2-5; TRBD1 might be the D (6 bases). The CDR3 loop spans 14 amino acids. V lost 4 bases, J lost 7 bases, and 16 bases lay in between. CDR3 region: CASSSTTGIGTQYF. For the CDR3, the DNA is TGTGCCAGCAGTTCCACGACAGGTATTGGGACCCAGTACTTC.